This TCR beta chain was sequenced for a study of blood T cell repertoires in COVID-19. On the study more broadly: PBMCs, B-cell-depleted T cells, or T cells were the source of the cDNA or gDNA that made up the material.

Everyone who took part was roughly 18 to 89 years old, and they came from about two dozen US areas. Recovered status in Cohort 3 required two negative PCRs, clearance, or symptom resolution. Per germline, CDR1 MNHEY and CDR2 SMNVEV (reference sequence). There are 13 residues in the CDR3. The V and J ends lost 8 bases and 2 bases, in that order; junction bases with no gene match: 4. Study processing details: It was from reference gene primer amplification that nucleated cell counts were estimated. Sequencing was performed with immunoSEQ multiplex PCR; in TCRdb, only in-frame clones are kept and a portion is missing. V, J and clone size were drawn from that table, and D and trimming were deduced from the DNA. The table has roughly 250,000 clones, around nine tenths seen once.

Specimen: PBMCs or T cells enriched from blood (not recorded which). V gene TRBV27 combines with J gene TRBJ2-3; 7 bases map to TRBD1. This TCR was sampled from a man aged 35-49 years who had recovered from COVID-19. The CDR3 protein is CASRDRVTDTQYF. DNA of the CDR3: TGTGCCAGCCGGGACAGAGTCACAGATACGCAGTATTTT.